Below are 31 T cell receptor beta chains sequenced from a single sample in a study of blood T cell repertoires in COVID-19. Method: immunoSEQ multiplex PCR; TCRdb's copy keeps in-frame clones and lacks some. Among about 13,000 clones listed, about 88% were seen once. Sequencing input: peripheral blood. The receptors shown here come from a human donor in a cohort sampled during active COVID-19.

This clone has more than one count but fewer than ten. CDR3 DNA: TGCGCCAGCAGCTCCGGACAGGGCTCCTCAGCTTTCTTT. The encoded protein is CASSSGQGSSAFF. The chain recombines TRBV5-1 with TRBJ1-1, with 8 bases identical to TRBD1. Germline V gene sequence: CDR1 SGHRS, CDR2 YFSETQ. The CDR3 sequence is 13 residues long. Trimming at V came to 3 bases and at J to 10 bases, leaving 8 bases not matched to a gene.

The chain couples TRBV3-1 (or the pseudogene TRBV3-2) to TRBJ2-2; TRBD1 agrees at 10 bases. The CDR3 has 17 residues. J lost 5 bases, V lost 4 bases, and 10 bases had no gene match. The germline V gene encodes CDR1 LGHDT and CDR2 YNNKEL (reference sequence). CDR3 nucleotide sequence: TGTGCCAGCAGCCCGACAGGGGGCAGGCTAGGGACCGGGGAGCTGTTTTTT. Its protein is CASSPTGGRLGTGELFF.

The chain combines TRBV15 with TRBJ1-6; no firm D call. There are 17 residues in the CDR3. Germline CDR1 is LNHNV and CDR2 is YYDKDF (reference sequence). V was shortened by 0 bases and J by 3 bases, with 12 bases between the two germline ends. The DNA of the CDR3 is TGTGCCACCAGCAGAGACCCGGCGGTGTACTATAATTCACCCCTCCACTTT. Protein product: CATSRDPAVYYNSPLHF.

V and J are TRBV6-6 and TRBJ1-5; D remains ambiguous. Germline CDR1 is MNHNY and CDR2 is SVGAGI (reference sequence). Trimming removed 5 bases from V and 4 bases from J, with 15 bases in between. The CDR3 consists of 15 residues. For the CDR3, the DNA is TGTGCCAGCAGTCGGCCCTTTGGTACTAATCAGCCCCAGCATTTT. Residues: CASSRPFGTNQPQHF.

The chain uses TRBV18 and TRBJ1-1; 9 bases are a match to TRBD1. With 6 bases clipped from V and 4 bases from J, the junction kept 6 bases outside the gene matches. This CDR3 region has 14 residues. Germline-derived CDR1 and CDR2 are KGHSH and LQKENI. This CDR3 reads CASSRSTGGTEAFF. CDR3 DNA sequence: TGTGCCAGCTCTCGGTCGACAGGGGGCACTGAAGCTTTCTTT. Full variable domain (remainder filled in from reference TRBV18 and TRBJ1-1): NAGVMQNPRHLVRRRGQEARLRCSPMKGHSHVYWYRQLPEEGLKFMVYLQKENIIDESGMPKERFSAEFPKEGPSILRIQQVVRGDSAAYFCASSRSTGGTEAFFGQGTRLTVV.

The chain employs TRBV19 and TRBJ2-2, with D unresolved. Trimming stripped 3 bases from V and 5 bases from J, with 10 bases between. The CDR3 consists of 14 residues. The germline CDR1 and CDR2 sequences are LNHDA and SQIVND (reference sequence). The CDR3 bases are TGTGCCAGTAGTATTGGCAGGCTAACCGGGGAGCTGTTTTTT. Translation gives CASSIGRLTGELFF.

This clone appeared once. The chain recombines TRBV15 with TRBJ2-3; 14 bases map to TRBD2. The length of the CDR3 is 16 residues. Losses at the gene ends were 4 bases for V and 3 bases for J; bases not matched to a gene: 3. CDR1 and CDR2 from the germline V gene are LNHNV and YYDKDF (reference sequence). CDR3 nucleotides: TGTGCCACCAGCAAGACTAGCGGGGGGGGGACAGATACGCAGTATTTT. Its protein is CATSKTSGGGTDTQYF.

The J gene is TRBJ2-7, the V gene TRBV5-1; the D gene is possibly TRBD2 (5 bases). This CDR3 has 15 amino acids. Germline V gene data show CDR1 as SGHRS and CDR2 as YFSETQ. Trimming cost V 0 bases and J 6 bases, with 16 bases left between them. The CDR3 is CASSLASRGVGEQYF. In nucleotides, the CDR3 is TGCGCCAGCAGCTTGGCTAGTCGGGGAGTAGGCGAGCAGTACTTC.

V gene TRBV9 combines with J gene TRBJ2-5; TRBD2 aligns across 7 bases. The CDR3 is 14 residues long. CDR1 and CDR2 from the germline V gene are SGDLS and YYNGEE. The V and J ends lost 4 bases and 5 bases, in that order; junction bases with no gene match: 8. The CDR3 spells CASSPPAGHETQYF. The CDR3 nucleotides read TGTGCCAGCAGCCCCCCAGCGGGGCACGAGACCCAGTACTTC.

This chain links TRBV5-1 with TRBJ2-2; D may be TRBD1 (5 bases). The CDR3 runs 15 residues. Germline CDR1 and CDR2: SGHRS and YFSETQ. With 4 bases removed from V and 0 bases from J, the gap between germline ends came to 10 bases. The CDR3 DNA follows: TGCGCCAGCAGCCAGACAGAGGCGAACACCGGGGAGCTGTTTTTT. It encodes CASSQTEANTGELFF.

This clone was observed a single time. The V and J genes are TRBV28 and TRBJ2-7; D gene ambiguous. CDR1 MDHEN and CDR2 SYDVKM come from the germline V gene. Trimming removed 2 bases from V and 6 bases from J, with 5 bases in between. The CDR3 is 11 residues long. The CDR3 here is CASSLRREQYF. CDR3 nucleotide sequence: TGTGCCAGCAGTTTACGTCGCGAGCAGTACTTC.

The chain is built from TRBV7-6 and TRBJ1-1; D uncertain. The CDR3 loop spans 11 amino acids. The germline V and J ends were trimmed by 5 bases and 7 bases, with 8 bases remaining between them. Per germline, CDR1 SGHVS and CDR2 FNYEAQ. The CDR3 region has the DNA TGTGCCAGCAGCCACCGAGATGAAGCTTTCTTT. This sequence encodes CASSHRDEAFF.

The chain uses TRBV5-1 and TRBJ1-2; 7 bases map to TRBD1. The length of the CDR3 is 14 residues. Germline CDR1 is SGHRS and CDR2 is YFSETQ. The trim removed 4 bases at V and 7 bases at J, leaving 10 bases unmatched. The CDR3 DNA is TGCGCCAGCAGCGTCGACAGGGAGAGCGGTGGCTACACCTTC. It translates to CASSVDRESGGYTF.

The chain joins TRBV3-1 (or the pseudogene TRBV3-2) to TRBJ1-1; D not certain. Trimming left V 0 bases short and J 4 bases short, with 9 bases between. Looked up from germline, CDR1 is LGHDT and CDR2 is YNNKEL (reference sequence). There are 14 residues in the CDR3. In DNA form, the CDR3 reads TGTGCCAGCAGCCAAGACGGGAGTTCCACTGAAGCTTTCTTT. It codes for CASSQDGSSTEAFF.

The V call is TRBV7-9, the J call TRBJ2-3; tentatively, D is TRBD2 (7 bases). Trimming removed 1 base from V and 3 bases from J, with 14 bases in between. Per germline, CDR1 SEHNR and CDR2 FQNEAQ (reference sequence). This CDR3 region has 16 residues. For the CDR3, the DNA is TGTGCCAGCAGCTTAGAGGGAGGGGGGAAGACAGATACGCAGTATTTT. The encoded protein is CASSLEGGGKTDTQYF. The variable domain in full, with the rest retrieved from reference TRBV7-9 and TRBJ2-3, is DTGVSQNPRHKITKRGQNVTFRCDPISEHNRLYWYRQTLGQGPEFLTYFQNEAQLEKSRLLSDRFSAERPKGSFSTLEIQRTEQGDSAMYLCASSLEGGGKTDTQYFGPGTRLTVL.

The J gene is TRBJ2-7, the V gene TRBV4-3; 7 bases are shared with TRBD2. The CDR3 has 15 residues. Germline CDR1 and CDR2: LGHNA and YSLEER. V gave up 0 bases and J gave up 6 bases; unmatched junction bases: 8. The DNA for the CDR3 is TGCGCCAGCAGCCAAGAGGCAGGGAGGGTAACCGAGCAGTACTTC. It codes for CASSQEAGRVTEQYF.

This sequence joins TRBV2 and TRBJ2-7; 13 nucleotides agree with TRBD2. The junction had 11 bases not matched to a gene; V was cut back by 5 bases and J by 7 bases. From germline, CDR1 is SNHLY and CDR2 FYNNEI. This CDR3 is 16 amino acids long. The CDR3 here is CASSLSLAGGPEEQYF. The CDR3 DNA follows: TGTGCCAGCAGTCTATCACTAGCGGGAGGGCCAGAAGAGCAGTACTTC.

This clone was seen more than once but under ten times. The chain employs TRBV19 and TRBJ1-5, with unresolved D. There are 16 residues in the CDR3. The germline V gene encodes CDR1 LNHDA and CDR2 SQIVND (reference sequence). V lost 7 bases and J 1 base, leaving 17 bases between the germline ends. The CDR3 sequence is CASTTLGGGSNQPQHF. CDR3 in DNA: TGTGCCAGTACCACCCTCGGAGGTGGGAGCAATCAGCCCCAGCATTTT. Based on the CDR3 plus reference TRBV19 and TRBJ1-5, the full variable domain is DGGITQSPKYLFRKEGQNVTLSCEQNLNHDAMYWYRQDPGQGLRLIYYSQIVNDFQKGDIAEGYSVSREKKESFPLTVTSAQKNPTAFYLCASTTLGGGSNQPQHFGDGTRLSIL.

The chain carries TRBV10-3 and TRBJ1-1; 8 bases match TRBD1. CDR1 is ENHRY and CDR2 is SYGVKD in the germline V gene. The trim removed 7 bases at V and 0 bases at J, leaving 7 bases unmatched. The CDR3 is made up of 15 amino acids. Written as DNA, the CDR3 is TGTGCCATCAAAAGAGGACAGGGTATGAACACTGAAGCTTTCTTT. This sequence encodes CAIKRGQGMNTEAFF.

For the CDR3, the DNA is TGTGCCAGCAGTTACAGGGGGGGCCCCACAGATACGCAGTATTTT. It yields the protein CASSYRGGPTDTQYF. The rearrangement links TRBV6-2 or TRBV6-3 to TRBJ2-3, with D possibly matching TRBD2 (7 bases). The CDR3 extends over 15 amino acids. The ends were cut back, 2 bases at V and 2 bases at J, with 11 bases in the middle. CDR1 is MNHEY, CDR2 SVGEGT, per germline.

The rearrangement links TRBV5-1 to TRBJ1-2, with 9 bases that match TRBD1. CDR1 is SGHRS, CDR2 YFSETQ, per germline. J lost 8 bases, V lost 4 bases, and 9 bases had no gene match. The CDR3 has 14 amino acids. The CDR3 bases are TGCGCCAGCAGCCCGGGGACAGGGATCAGGGGCTACACCTTC. It translates to CASSPGTGIRGYTF.

Here the CDR3 DNA reads TGCGCCAGCAGTGGACAGGGTCGGAACACCGGGGAGCTGTTTTTT. Amino acid sequence: CASSGQGRNTGELFF. The J gene is TRBJ2-2, the V gene TRBV5-1; the match to TRBD1 covers 8 bases. CDR1 and CDR2 (germline): SGHRS, YFSETQ. The CDR3 loop spans 15 amino acids. V lost 5 bases to trimming and J lost 1 base; unmatched junction nucleotides: 4.

The chain is built from TRBV5-1 and TRBJ1-4, with 11 positions matching TRBD1. The CDR3 loop spans 15 amino acids. The J segment lost 8 bases and the V segment lost 4 bases, leaving 7 bases of the junction unmatched. CDR1 is SGHRS and CDR2 is YFSETQ in the germline V gene. The CDR3 DNA sequence: TGCGCCAGCAGCCAGTCCGGGACAGGGGGGGAAAAACTGTTTTTT. This gives the protein CASSQSGTGGEKLFF.

This chain joins TRBV20-1 and TRBJ1-2; TRBD1 matches at 7 bases. Germline-derived CDR1 and CDR2 are DFQATT and SNEGSKA (reference sequence). This CDR3 is built from 11 residues. Germline trimming cut 6 bases from V and 8 bases from J; bases unmatched to any gene: 6. The CDR3, as DNA: TGCAGTGCCCTCCAGGGGGAGGGCTACACCTTC. As protein: CSALQGEGYTF.

The chain employs TRBV25-1 and TRBJ2-6; tentative D call: TRBD2 (5 bases). The CDR3 has 15 residues. Germline loops: CDR1 MGHDK, CDR2 SYGVNS. Trimming stripped 3 bases from V and 4 bases from J, with 10 bases between. The CDR3 loop is CASSDGVGGANVLTF. The CDR3 DNA reads as TGTGCCAGCAGTGACGGGGTCGGGGGGGCCAACGTCCTGACTTTC. Together with reference TRBV25-1 and TRBJ2-6, the CDR3 gives the full variable domain: EADIYQTPRYLVIGTGKKITLECSQTMGHDKMYWYQQDPGMELHLIHYSYGVNSTEKGDLSSESTVSRIRTEHFPLTLESARPSHTSQYLCASSDGVGGANVLTFGAGSRLTVL.

The chain joins TRBV6-2 or TRBV6-3 to TRBJ2-1, with a tentative D call TRBD1 (6 bases). The V gene lost 0 bases and the J gene lost 4 bases, with 16 bases spanning the gap. The CDR3 loop spans 17 amino acids. Germline values: CDR1 MNHEY, CDR2 SVGEGT. CDR3 loop: CASSYSSPRGVYNEQFF. Here the CDR3 DNA reads TGTGCCAGCAGTTACTCGTCCCCCAGGGGCGTTTACAATGAGCAGTTCTTC.

The rearrangement uses TRBV2 and TRBJ2-1; 8 bases match TRBD2. The CDR3 spans 17 residues. Looked up from germline, CDR1 is SNHLY and CDR2 is FYNNEI. V shed 2 bases and J 7 bases; nucleotides not matched to a gene: 13. In nucleotides, the CDR3 is TGTGCCAGCAGTGAACCACGAACCGGGGGGGTGAGGAATGAGCAGTTCTTC. Its protein product is CASSEPRTGGVRNEQFF.

The chain joins TRBV5-1 to TRBJ1-3, with 11 nucleotides matching TRBD1. Germline V lookup: CDR1 SGHRS, CDR2 YFSETQ. The CDR3 extends over 18 amino acids. V lost 0 bases, J lost 0 bases, and 5 bases stayed unmatched. CDR3 loop: CASSLDGQGATSGNTIYF. CDR3 coding DNA: TGCGCCAGCAGCTTGGACGGACAGGGGGCTACCTCTGGAAACACCATATATTTT.

This clone was observed a single time. V gene TRBV6-5 combines with J gene TRBJ2-3; D uncertain. Per germline, CDR1 MNHEY and CDR2 SVGAGI. With 5 bases removed from V and 0 bases from J, the gap between germline ends came to 9 bases. The length of the CDR3 is 14 residues. The CDR3: CASSTASSTDTQYF. DNA for the CDR3: TGTGCCAGCAGTACAGCATCTAGCACAGATACGCAGTATTTT.

This chain joins TRBV19 and TRBJ2-1, with D perhaps TRBD1 (5 bases). From germline, CDR1 is LNHDA and CDR2 SQIVND (reference sequence). The CDR3 sequence is 13 residues long. Trimming stripped 5 bases from V and 10 bases from J, with 15 bases between. In nucleotides, the CDR3 is TGTGCCAGTAGTCGGACAAAGTTCGGGGAGCAGTTCTTC. Residues: CASSRTKFGEQFF.

The genes are TRBV5-6 and TRBJ2-3; possible D gene TRBD2, 7 bases. This CDR3 spans 16 amino acids. V dropped 7 bases and J dropped 2 bases, with 20 bases sitting between them. Germline CDR1 and CDR2: SGHDT and YYEEEE. The CDR3 sequence: CASLGATGGLTDTQYF. CDR3 bases: TGTGCCAGCCTAGGGGCAACCGGGGGGCTCACAGATACGCAGTATTTT.